This TCR beta chain is from a study of blood T cell repertoires in COVID-19. The junction had 10 bases not matched to a gene; V was cut back by 2 bases and J by 5 bases. The germline V gene has CDR1 KGHSH and CDR2 LQKENI. CDR3 length equals 17 residues. The data were produced by immunoSEQ multiplex PCR, yet TCRdb's version contains in-frame clones alone and is incomplete. The data hold some 220,000 clones, with 80% observed a single time. V gene TRBV18 combines with J gene TRBJ2-7; 12 bases are shared with TRBD1. This TCR derives from a human donor in a cohort sampled during active COVID-19. Specimen: peripheral blood. Here the CDR3 DNA reads TGTGCCAGCTCACCAGCTTCCGTCGGGACAGGGGGCAACGAGCAGTACTTC. As protein: CASSPASVGTGGNEQYF.